This T cell receptor (beta chain) originates from a study of blood T cell repertoires in COVID-19. Sequencing was performed with immunoSEQ multiplex PCR; in TCRdb, only in-frame clones are kept and a portion is missing. Of 62,000 or so clones listed, under 80% were seen once; the top ten hold around 5%. The CDR3 is made up of 13 amino acids. V was trimmed by 6 bases and J by 5 bases, leaving 13 bases between them. Germline V gene sequence: CDR1 SNHLY, CDR2 FYNNEI. This sequence was found in a human donor in a cohort sampled during active COVID-19. The sample taken for sequencing was peripheral blood. This chain connects TRBV2 to TRBJ2-5, with D tentatively TRBD1 (6 bases). The CDR3 DNA follows: TGTGCCAGCAGCGAAAGGGGGTGGGAGACCCAGTACTTC. Its translation: CASSERGWETQYF.